The next 9 T cell receptor beta chains were all read from a single sample in a study of beta chain features in type 1 diabetes. The investigators reverse transcribed all of the isolated RNA, so they sequenced expressed TCRB transcripts. TCRdb keeps only in-frame clones here, not all; method: immunoSEQ multiplex PCR. The table records hundreds of thousands of clones, 17% of them present only once. The sample was naive CD4+ T cells from blood. Receptors originate from a woman aged 18 to 35 in good health.

This clone has only a few counts. V gene TRBV5-1 combines with J gene TRBJ2-6; the D is unclear. Germline-derived CDR1 and CDR2 are SGHRS and YFSETQ. CDR3 length equals 11 residues. Trimming pared 8 bases from V and 9 bases from J, leaving 9 bases between. CDR3 sequence: CASRTDNVLTF. CDR3 bases: TGCGCCAGTCGGACGGACAACGTCCTGACTTTC.

The rearrangement uses TRBV28 and TRBJ1-3; D gene unclear. Looked up from germline, CDR1 is MDHEN and CDR2 is SYDVKM. CDR3 size: 14 residues. The V end was cut by 11 bases, the J end by 0 bases, with 14 bases between. Here the CDR3 reads CAHRHQSSGNTIYF. In DNA, the CDR3 is TGTGCCCACCGCCATCAGAGCTCTGGAAACACCATATATTTT.

The J gene is TRBJ2-7, the V gene TRBV6-5; TRBD1 is a possible D gene (8 bases). The CDR3 runs 14 residues. From germline, CDR1 is MNHEY and CDR2 SVGAGI. Deletions cut 5 bases from V and 2 bases from J, with 13 bases between. In DNA form, the CDR3 reads TGTGCCAGCAGTGGACAGGGAGGGACCTACGAGCAGTACTTC. It translates to CASSGQGGTYEQYF.

This sequence joins TRBV5-1 and TRBJ1-1; the match to TRBD1 covers 7 bases. Germline values: CDR1 SGHRS, CDR2 YFSETQ. The CDR3 is 13 residues long. With V trimmed by 5 bases and J by 3 bases, 4 bases remained unmatched. In DNA, the CDR3 is TGCGCCAGCAGTTGGCAGGGGGACACTGAAGCTTTCTTT. Translating it yields CASSWQGDTEAFF.

This clone was counted between two and nine times. The chain is built from TRBV2 and TRBJ2-2; tentatively, D is TRBD1 or TRBD2 (5 bases each). Between the trimmed V and J ends, which lost 7 bases and 3 bases, there was a span of 9 bases. The CDR3 length is 13 residues. Per the germline V gene, CDR1 is SNHLY and CDR2 is FYNNEI. CDR3 sequence (DNA): TGTGCCAGCAAGGGGAGACACACCGGGGAGCTGTTTTTT. Residues: CASKGRHTGELFF.

This clone came up a few times. This chain links TRBV7-9 with TRBJ2-1, with TRBD2 identical over 9 bases. V dropped 1 base and J dropped 10; count of bases not matched to a gene: 5. Germline assignment: CDR1 SEHNR and CDR2 FQNEAQ (reference sequence). The CDR3 runs to 14 residues. CDR3 DNA sequence: TGTGCCAGCAGCTTAGAGGGACTAGCAAGGGAGCAGTTCTTC. It yields the protein CASSLEGLAREQFF.

This sequence joins TRBV7-2 and TRBJ1-2; 11 positions agree with TRBD1. This CDR3 region has 13 residues. The J segment lost 6 bases and the V segment lost 7 bases, leaving 4 bases of the junction unmatched. Germline CDR1 reads SGHTA; CDR2 reads FQGNSA. The CDR3 is CASIRTGGNGYTF. In DNA, the CDR3 is TGTGCCAGCATCAGGACAGGGGGCAATGGCTACACCTTC.

This clone was counted a few times. The chain employs TRBV4-3 and TRBJ2-1, with TRBD2 matching over 12 bases. J gave up 2 bases and V 0 bases, and 8 bases lay outside the gene matches. The CDR3 sequence is 19 residues long. Per the germline V gene, CDR1 is LGHNA and CDR2 is YSLEER. CDR3 DNA sequence: TGCGCCAGCAGCCAAGATATTACTAGCGGGAGGTCCACCTACAATGAGCAGTTCTTC. Protein: CASSQDITSGRSTYNEQFF.

The sample holds a few counts of this clone. This rearrangement joins TRBV5-6 to TRBJ1-1; D not resolved. V dropped 0 bases and J dropped 1 base, with 13 bases sitting between them. The CDR3 length is 16 residues. Germline loops: CDR1 SGHDT, CDR2 YYEEEE. In DNA form, the CDR3 reads TGTGCCAGCAGCTTGGGCCTCCAGGTTGGGAACACTGAAGCTTTCTTT. Amino acids: CASSLGLQVGNTEAFF.